These 27 T cell receptor beta chains originate from one sample sequenced in a study of blood T cell repertoires in COVID-19. The assay was immunoSEQ multiplex PCR, and TCRdb's table has in-frame clones only and misses some. This table has around 420,000 clones, around 90% appearing once. The sequenced sample was PBMCs or T cells enriched from blood (not recorded which). The receptors were gathered from a middle-aged woman with acute COVID-19.

The CDR3 nucleotides read TGTGCCAGCACCCTAACCCGAGGCGGCTACAATGAGCAGTTCTTC. It specifies CASTLTRGGYNEQFF. The rearrangement links TRBV11-2 to TRBJ2-1; D is unresolved. Germline-derived CDR1 and CDR2 are SGHAT and FQNNGV. Trimming shortened V by 7 bases and J by 3 bases, and 16 bases separated the two germline ends. This CDR3 is 15 amino acids long.

The gene calls are TRBV7-2 and TRBJ2-2, with 8 bases identical to TRBD2. The V segment lost 4 bases and the J segment 1 base; nucleotides outside the gene matches: 5. Germline values: CDR1 SGHTA, CDR2 FQGNSA. This CDR3 is built from 16 residues. The CDR3 loop is CASSSQAGENTGELFF. The CDR3 DNA is TGTGCCAGCAGCTCTCAAGCGGGGGAGAACACCGGGGAGCTGTTTTTT.

The chain has TRBV4-1 and TRBJ2-7, with D possibly being TRBD1 (5 bases). Looked up from germline, CDR1 is MGHRA and CDR2 is YSYEKL. V was cut by 4 bases and J by 0 bases, with 13 bases left in between. CDR3 length: 15 amino acids. The DNA of the CDR3 is TGCGCCAGCAGCCGAACGACAGCTTACTCCTACGAGCAGTACTTC. It codes for CASSRTTAYSYEQYF.

The chain combines TRBV24-1 with TRBJ1-2; D gene ambiguous. This CDR3 has 13 residues. Germline V lookup: CDR1 KGHDR, CDR2 SFDVKD. V lost 3 bases to trimming and J lost 6 bases, with 10 bases between them. This CDR3 reads CATSDPAANGYTF. CDR3 bases: TGTGCCACCAGTGATCCTGCAGCGAATGGCTACACCTTC.

The chain combines TRBV3-1 (or the pseudogene TRBV3-2) with TRBJ1-6; D is possibly TRBD1 (6 bases). Trimming removed 0 bases from V and 10 bases from J, with 16 bases in between. This CDR3 region has 16 residues. The V gene's germline CDR1 is LGHDT and CDR2 YNNKEL (reference sequence). In DNA form, the CDR3 reads TGTGCCAGCAGCCAAGAGACTTTGCAGGGGAGCTCACCCCTCCACTTT. This encodes CASSQETLQGSSPLHF.

This sequence joins TRBV24-1 and TRBJ2-3, with D possibly TRBD2 on 6 matching bases. CDR1 and CDR2 from the germline V gene are KGHDR and SFDVKD. The CDR3 is 16 residues long. Trimming shortened V by 5 bases and J by 4 bases, and 18 bases separated the two germline ends. The CDR3 region is CATSGRDSFSPDTQYF. The CDR3, as DNA: TGTGCCACCAGTGGCCGGGACTCCTTCTCGCCAGATACGCAGTATTTT.

The chain has TRBV7-9 and TRBJ2-7, with D possibly matching TRBD1 (5 bases). Germline CDR1 and CDR2: SEHNR and FQNEAQ (reference sequence). The CDR3 spans 15 residues. The V end was cut by 2 bases, the J end by 1 base, with 12 bases between. For the CDR3, the DNA is TGTGCCAGCAGCTTACCAGGGTGGAATTCCTACGAGCAGTACTTC. Its protein is CASSLPGWNSYEQYF.

The rearrangement uses TRBV27 and TRBJ2-1; weak D call: TRBD1 (6 bases). The germline gives CDR1 MNHEY, CDR2 SMNVEV (reference sequence). The CDR3 consists of 15 residues. V was pared by 5 bases and J by 4 bases, with 15 bases between. CDR3 protein: CASSPGDPIYNEQFF. CDR3 nucleotides: TGTGCCAGCAGTCCAGGGGACCCGATTTACAATGAGCAGTTCTTC.

In its sample, this clone was seen a few times. V gene TRBV30 combines with J gene TRBJ1-2, with 7 bases that match TRBD1. CDR1 GTSNPN and CDR2 SVGIG come from the germline V gene (reference sequence). J gave up 1 base and V 0 bases, and 8 bases lay outside the gene matches. The length of the CDR3 is 16 residues. The CDR3 spells CAWSVPAGDSNYGYTF. As DNA, the CDR3 is TGTGCCTGGAGTGTTCCCGCCGGGGACAGTAACTATGGCTACACCTTC.

This clone has at least ten counts. The V gene is TRBV19, the J gene TRBJ2-7; 7 bases are a match to TRBD2. CDR3 length: 16 amino acids. Germline-derived CDR1 and CDR2 are LNHDA and SQIVND (reference sequence). V lost 1 base to trimming and J lost 3 bases; unmatched junction nucleotides: 9. The CDR3 DNA sequence: TGTGCCAGTAGTATAGTGGCTAGCGGAGGAGACTACGAGCAGTACTTC. It translates to CASSIVASGGDYEQYF.

The chain couples TRBV7-2 to TRBJ1-1; TRBD1 might be the D (6 bases). The CDR3 is 14 residues long. V was pared by 3 bases and J by 0 bases, with 8 bases between. Per the germline V gene, CDR1 is SGHTA and CDR2 is FQGNSA. CDR3 nucleotides: TGTGCCAGCAGCTTCAGGGGCCTGAACACTGAAGCTTTCTTT. This gives the protein CASSFRGLNTEAFF.

V gene TRBV7-9 combines with J gene TRBJ1-1, with 7 positions matching TRBD1. V shed 4 bases and J 3 bases; nucleotides not matched to a gene: 8. Germline V CDR1 and CDR2: SEHNR, FQNEAQ (reference sequence). The CDR3 is 15 amino acids. The DNA of the CDR3 is TGTGCCAGCAGCTCAGCCCCAGGGGGAGACACTGAAGCTTTCTTT. Its translation is CASSSAPGGDTEAFF.

V usage is TRBV6-6 and J usage is TRBJ2-2, with TRBD1 identical over 7 bases. This CDR3 contains 17 residues. The V gene end was trimmed by 5 bases and the J gene end by 3 bases; junction bases not matched to a gene: 12. Germline V lookup: CDR1 MNHNY, CDR2 SVGAGI (reference sequence). The CDR3 DNA follows: TGTGCCAGCAGTCGCCCTCCGGGACAGAGGTACACCGGGGAGCTGTTTTTT. Translated, it gives CASSRPPGQRYTGELFF.

The chain combines TRBV3-1 (or the pseudogene TRBV3-2) with TRBJ1-6; tentatively, D is TRBD1 (6 bases). Germline V CDR1 and CDR2: LGHDT, YNNKEL (reference sequence). Trimming shortened V by 0 bases and J by 8 bases, and 17 bases separated the two germline ends. The CDR3 sequence is 17 residues long. CDR3 residues: CASSQDLRGAGDSPLHF. Here the CDR3 DNA reads TGTGCCAGCAGCCAAGATCTTCGGGGGGCGGGAGATTCACCCCTCCACTTT.

The chain is built from TRBV12-3 or TRBV12-4 and TRBJ1-2; no clear D gene. The ends were cut back, 3 bases at V and 4 bases at J, with 6 bases in the middle. This CDR3 region has 12 residues. In DNA, the CDR3 is TGTGCCAGCAGTTTCCTTCGCTATGGCTACACCTTC. Residues: CASSFLRYGYTF.

The V call is TRBV5-4, the J call TRBJ1-4, with 9 positions matching TRBD1. Germline CDR1 reads SGHNT; CDR2 reads YYREEE (reference sequence). The V gene end was trimmed by 4 bases and the J gene end by 5 bases; junction bases not matched to a gene: 6. This CDR3 region has 15 residues. CDR3 DNA: TGTGCCAGCAGCAGGGGACAGGGAAGGAATGAAAAACTGTTTTTT. Translating it yields CASSRGQGRNEKLFF.

V is TRBV5-8 and J is TRBJ2-3; 7 bases map to TRBD1. Germline values: CDR1 SGHTS, CDR2 YDEGEE. With 5 bases clipped from V and 9 bases from J, the junction kept 15 bases outside the gene matches. The length of the CDR3 is 15 residues. CDR3 region: CASRAGIPRGGTQYF. CDR3 coding DNA: TGTGCCAGCAGAGCCGGGATCCCCCGAGGGGGCACGCAGTATTTT.

The chain is built from TRBV5-1 and TRBJ2-5; D is possibly TRBD2 (6 bases). The V and J ends lost 6 bases and 3 bases respectively, with 12 bases between them. Germline V gene data show CDR1 as SGHRS and CDR2 as YFSETQ. The CDR3 length is 13 residues. The DNA for the CDR3 is TGCGCCAGCACCGATGGGGGGAAAGAGACCCAGTACTTC. It codes for CASTDGGKETQYF.

The V call is TRBV7-8, the J call TRBJ1-2; D unclear. This CDR3 contains 16 residues. Trimming removed 0 bases at V and 9 bases at J, with 20 bases between. The germline gives CDR1 SGHVS, CDR2 FQNEAQ. CDR3 in amino acids: CASSLASATPTRRYTF. The CDR3 nucleotides read TGTGCCAGCAGCTTAGCAAGCGCTACCCCCACGCGGCGCTACACCTTC.

The chain combines TRBV18 with TRBJ2-5, with 7 bases matching TRBD1. After removal of 5 bases from V and 2 bases from J, the junction contained 5 bases not matched to a gene. The CDR3 runs to 14 residues. CDR1 and CDR2 (germline): KGHSH, LQKENI. The DNA for the CDR3 is TGTGCCAGCTCAAGACAGGGCCAGCAAGAGACCCAGTACTTC. Translated, it gives CASSRQGQQETQYF.

The DNA for the CDR3 is TGTGCCAGCAGCAACCGGGACAGGGTATGGAATGAGCAGTTCTTC. Protein: CASSNRDRVWNEQFF. This chain connects TRBV7-9 to TRBJ2-1; 9 bases map to TRBD1. Trimming took 5 bases from V and 7 from J; bases not matched to a gene: 9. Germline V gene lookup returns CDR1 SEHNR and CDR2 FQNEAQ (reference sequence). The length of the CDR3 is 15 residues.

This clone was recorded a few times. The chain recombines TRBV7-2 with TRBJ1-2; D unclear. Germline V CDR1 and CDR2: SGHTA, FQGNSA. The CDR3 covers 12 residues. V was clipped by 5 bases and J by 7 bases, with 11 bases between them. In nucleotides, the CDR3 is TGTGCCAGCAGCCCCTCGGGTTCTGGCTACACCTTC. It translates to CASSPSGSGYTF.

In this sample, this clone is medium-sized. This chain uses TRBV6-1 with TRBJ2-1; TRBD2 aligns across 12 bases. V shed 10 bases and J 3 bases; nucleotides not matched to a gene: 4. Germline CDR1 reads MNHNS; CDR2 reads SASEGT. The CDR3 extends over 14 amino acids. The chain's CDR3 is CATSLAGGYNEQFF. The DNA of the CDR3 is TGTGCCACATCACTAGCGGGGGGCTACAATGAGCAGTTCTTC.

The V and J genes are TRBV5-8 and TRBJ2-7; D is undetermined. Germline-derived CDR1 and CDR2 are SGHTS and YDEGEE. This CDR3 spans 12 amino acids. The V and J ends lost 2 bases and 6 bases respectively, with 9 bases between them. The CDR3 DNA is TGTGCCAGCAGCTTACAGCTTATCGAGCAGTACTTC. This translates into CASSLQLIEQYF.

This clone was counted once. This sequence joins TRBV12-3 or TRBV12-4 and TRBJ1-3; D ambiguous. Trimming pared 6 bases from V and 3 bases from J, leaving 6 bases between. The CDR3 runs to 12 residues. Here the CDR3 DNA reads TGTGCCAGCAGACCCAGTGGAAACACCATATATTTT. Protein product: CASRPSGNTIYF.

This clone was seen just once. J is TRBJ2-3 and V is TRBV30; a possible D gene is TRBD2 (5 bases). Germline assignment: CDR1 GTSNPN and CDR2 SVGIG (reference sequence). Trimming left V 3 bases short and J 1 base short, with 8 bases between. This CDR3 region has 13 residues. The CDR3 DNA reads as TGTGCCTGGAGGGAGAGGGGCACAGATACGCAGTATTTT. This encodes CAWRERGTDTQYF.

The rearrangement links TRBV5-1 to TRBJ2-5; TRBD1 aligns across 9 bases. V was clipped by 0 bases and J by 2 bases; unmatched bases: 2. This CDR3 has 15 residues. The germline gives CDR1 SGHRS, CDR2 YFSETQ. DNA of the CDR3: TGCGCCAGCAGCTTGGTAGGGACAGGGCAAGAGACCCAGTACTTC. The encoded protein is CASSLVGTGQETQYF.